The present T cell receptor (beta chain) was sequenced within a study of metastatic and nonmetastatic thyroid tumors. About the research overall: It was across blood and tumor or nodule tissue from malignant and benign thyroid patients that repertoires were compared.

How the authors handled the data: A papillary thyroid cancer distant-metastasis classifier was built from CDR3 differences across clinicopathological groups. Using MiXCR, TCRdb reanalyzed the PCR reads. The V and J calls and clone size are TCRdb's, not the authors'. This table holds 40,000 or so clones, more than 25% found once. This clone was detected a few times. Its antigen remains unidentified. V gave up 7 bases and J gave up 5 bases; unmatched junction bases: 15. The CDR3 runs to 18 residues. Germline values: CDR1 LNHDA, CDR2 SQIVND (reference sequence). No treatment of any kind had been given to any patient before thyroid surgery. Study results and limitations: Benign nodules reportedly had significantly lower TCR beta diversity than malignant thyroid tumors in blood and tumor.

Sequences were obtained from blood. V usage is TRBV19 and J usage is TRBJ2-2; 11 bases are shared with TRBD1. This TCR was recovered from a female donor with papillary thyroid cancer or a benign thyroid nodule (not recorded which). Some clones in this sample may be carry-over from other donors' samples. In DNA form, the CDR3 reads TGTGCCAGTACACTAGTCCGATCGGGACAGGGGGATACCGGGGAGCTGTTTTTT. Encoded protein: CASTLVRSGQGDTGELFF.